In its sample, the clone carrying this TCR beta chain was seen many times. The entry originates in a study of T cell clonality in common variable immunodeficiency. Measured with immunoSEQ multiplex PCR; TCRdb has only the in-frame clones, and not every one. Listed for the sample are some 50,000 clones, none seen a single time. Material for sequencing was peripheral blood mononuclear cells. The sequence derives from a person aged 18 to 70 in good health.

The part of the CDR3 DNA that was read is TGTGCCAGCAGTGACTCCTTTGCGGAAGACACAGATACG. This translates into CASSDSFAEDTDT. The full-length CDR3 reads as CASSDSFAEDTDTQYF. The chain recombines TRBV6-4 with TRBJ2-3; D ambiguous. The read falls 3 residues short of the CDR3 end, and the missing part is taken from the germline J gene. Trimming shortened V by 0 bases and J by 2 bases, and 12 bases separated the two germline ends. CDR1 and CDR2 (germline): MRHNA, SNTAGT. CDR3 length equals 16 residues.